Listed below are T cell receptor beta chains from one sample, sequenced in a study of CD8+CD57+ T cells in acquired aplastic anemia. TCRdb reprocessed the reads via MiXCR and lists one record per CDR3 protein. The data contain approximately 200,000 distinct CDR3 sequences, about half of them seen just once; the ten biggest clones take up about 15%. Sequenced material: sorted CD4+, CD8+, or CD8+CD57+ T cells (not recorded which) from PBMCs. The receptor source for this set is a human donor in good health, serving as a control. The CDR3 runs from the conserved cysteine through the conserved F or W. D genes are given only for firm matches. Only some rows state a clone size, as once, few, many or a class for expanded clones.

v_gene	d_gene	j_gene	abundance	CDR3aa	CDR3nt
TRBV5-1	.	TRBJ2-7	.	CASSLSTDIYEQYF	TGCGCCAGCAGCTTGTCTACAGATATCTACGAGCAGTACTTC
TRBV5-7	.	TRBJ1-2	few	CASSPHREGEYDNVELANYGYTF	TGTGCCAGCAGCCCTCATCGGGAGGGGGAATACGACAACGTGGAATTAGCTAACTATGGCTACACCTTC
TRBV7-2	TRBD1	TRBJ1-2	many	CASSRDRGGYTF	TGTGCCAGCAGCCGAGACAGGGGAGGCTACACCTTC
TRBV25-1	TRBD2	TRBJ2-1	.	CASSEFRVGLARNEQFF	TGTGCCAGCAGTGAATTTCGTGTGGGACTAGCTCGCAATGAGCAGTTCTTC
TRBV5-1	.	TRBJ1-3	.	CASSLEGMPPPPGRTGNTIYF	TGCGCCAGCAGCTTGGAGGGTATGCCCCCCCCCCCGGGGCGAACTGGAAACACCATATATTTT
TRBV10-3	TRBD1	TRBJ1-2	.	CAISAGTGGNYGYTF	TGTGCCATCAGCGCTGGGACAGGGGGCAACTATGGCTACACCTTC
TRBV10-1	.	TRBJ1-2	.	CASSFQGANYGYTF	TGCGCCAGCAGCTTTCAGGGAGCTAACTATGGCTACACCTTC
TRBV7-9	.	TRBJ1-2	.	CASSLEGLWDGYTF	TGTGCCAGCAGCTTAGAGGGGCTCTGGGATGGCTACACCTTC
TRBV5-1	.	TRBJ2-3	.	CASSLDGRGRTDTRHF	TGCGCCAGCAGCTTGGACGGGAGGGGGCGCACAGATACGCGGCATTTT
TRBV15	TRBD1	TRBJ1-2	.	CATSRDPGAGGGYTF	TGTGCCACCAGCAGAGATCCGGGGGCAGGGGGTGGCTACACCTTC
TRBV28	.	TRBJ1-3	.	CASSLWVGDSGNTIYF	TGTGCCAGCAGTTTATGGGTAGGAGATTCTGGAAACACCATATATTTT
TRBV11-3	.	TRBJ2-1	many	CASSFDSENEQFF	TGTGCCAGCAGCTTCGACTCCGAAAATGAGCAGTTCTTC
TRBV20-1	TRBD1	TRBJ2-7	.	CSARTGNYEQYF	TGCAGTGCGAGGACAGGGAACTACGAGCAGTACTTC
TRBV7-6	.	TRBJ2-7	.	CASSLGSGSYEQYF	TGTGCCAGCAGCTTAGGGTCTGGGTCCTACGAGCAGTACTTC
TRBV20-1	.	TRBJ1-4	.	CGALDSFNEKLLF	TGCGGTGCTTTGGACAGTTTTAATGAAAAACTGCTTTTT
TRBV28	.	TRBJ2-7	many	CASSLRTLLEQYF	TGTGCCAGCAGTTTGCGGACCCTGTTGGAGCAGTACTTC
TRBV20-1	.	TRBJ1-2	.	CSARTDNYGYTF	TGCAGTGCTAGGACGGATAACTATGGCTACACCTTC
TRBV6-2/TRBV6-3	.	TRBJ2-5	few	CASSTRGRALQETQYF	TGTGCCAGCAGTACCCGGGGCAGGGCCCTCCAAGAGACCCAGTACTTC
TRBV29-1	.	TRBJ2-2	few	CSVQQGLNGELFF	TGCAGCGTTCAACAGGGTCTCAACGGGGAGCTGTTTTTT
TRBV10-1	.	TRBJ2-1	.	CASSDDTNEQFF	TGCGCCAGCAGTGATGACACCAATGAGCAGTTCTTC
TRBV4-1	.	TRBJ1-1	.	CASSQDLVGRSEAFF	TGCGCCAGCAGCCAAGATCTGGTGGGGCGGTCTGAAGCTTTCTTT
TRBV4-3	.	TRBJ1-2	many	CASSQDRLGANYGYTF	TGCGCCAGCAGCCAAGATCGGCTCGGGGCTAACTATGGCTACACCTTC
TRBV12-3/TRBV12-4	.	TRBJ2-3	many	CASSIMGTDTQYF	TGTGCCAGCAGCATCATGGGCACAGATACGCAGTATTTT
TRBV28	TRBD1	TRBJ2-5	few	CASSLPGQNQETQYF	TGTGCCAGCAGTTTACCGGGACAGAACCAAGAGACCCAGTACTTC
TRBV10-3	.	TRBJ1-2	.	CAIRGGTFYGYTF	TGTGCCATCAGAGGCGGGACATTCTATGGCTACACCTTC
TRBV2	.	TRBJ2-1	.	CASSVGRLNGNEQFF	TGTGCCAGCAGTGTGGGACGCCTTAACGGCAATGAGCAGTTCTTC
TRBV20-1	TRBD1	TRBJ1-5	many	CSATGTGQIGQPQHF	TGCAGTGCTACCGGGACAGGGCAAATCGGTCAGCCCCAGCATTTT
TRBV20-1	TRBD2	TRBJ2-1	many	CSARVLAGGAYNEQFF	TGCAGTGCTAGGGTACTAGCGGGGGGGGCCTACAATGAGCAGTTCTTC
TRBV30	.	TRBJ1-3	few	CAWSVTSGTTLNTIYF	TGTGCCTGGAGTGTAACCTCCGGGACCACTTTAAACACCATATATTTT
TRBV15	TRBD1	TRBJ1-1	.	CATSGRDRGSTEAFF	TGTGCCACCAGCGGGAGGGACAGGGGGAGTACTGAAGCTTTCTTT
TRBV6-2/TRBV6-3	TRBD1	TRBJ2-3	many	CASSYRGRGDTQYF	TGTGCCAGCAGTTACAGGGGGCGAGGAGATACGCAGTATTTT